A single sample gave rise to the 18 T cell receptor beta chains below, sequenced in a study of T cells in Graves' hyperthyroidism and ophthalmopathy. RNA transcripts were the template for amplifying TCR beta CDR3 regions. HTBI primers were employed in a first-round RT-PCR of the TCR CDR3. TCRdb analysed the multiplex PCR reads with MiXCR anew, one entry per CDR3 protein. This sample has 660,000 or so distinct CDR3 sequences; roughly 20% occur once, and the top ten carry under 35%. Specimen: blood. The receptors here all came from a young man with Graves' ophthalmopathy.

The chain carries TRBV30 and TRBJ2-7; 12 bases map to TRBD2. From germline, CDR1 is GTSNPN and CDR2 SVGIG (reference sequence). This CDR3 is built from 13 residues. Losses at the gene ends were 0 bases for V and 6 bases for J; bases not matched to a gene: 0. The CDR3 region is CAWSVLAGGEQYF. The CDR3, as DNA: TGTGCCTGGAGTGTACTAGCGGGAGGCGAGCAGTACTTC.

Only a few counts were recorded for this clonotype. This rearrangement joins TRBV20-1 to TRBJ1-2; no clear D gene. Per germline, CDR1 DFQATT and CDR2 SNEGSKA (reference sequence). The CDR3 sequence is 11 residues long. Trimming left V 6 bases short and J 8 bases short, with 13 bases between. CDR3 nucleotide sequence: TGCAGTGCCCTTTCTTCGGAGGGCTACACCTTC. Translated: CSALSSEGYTF.

A few counts support this clonotype. The rearrangement joins TRBV29-1 to TRBJ2-1, with 12 bases identical to TRBD2. J gave up 3 bases and V 3 bases, and 9 bases lay outside the gene matches. From germline, CDR1 is SQVTM and CDR2 ANQGSEA. The CDR3 is made up of 17 amino acids. This chain's CDR3 is CSVEGTSGRNRYNEQFF. For the CDR3, the DNA is TGCAGCGTTGAGGGAACTAGCGGGAGGAACCGCTACAATGAGCAGTTCTTC.

This clonotype was detected only a few times. The chain couples TRBV7-2 to TRBJ2-7, with 8 bases lining up with TRBD1. V gave up 5 bases and J gave up 2 bases; unmatched junction bases: 8. The CDR3 has 15 residues. Germline V gives CDR1 SGHTA, CDR2 FQGNSA. Here the CDR3 reads CASSNMGQATYEQYF. The CDR3 DNA is TGTGCCAGCAGCAATATGGGACAGGCTACCTACGAGCAGTACTTC. Full variable domain (rest looked up from reference TRBV7-2 and TRBJ2-7): GAGVSQSPSNKVTEKGKDVELRCDPISGHTALYWYRQSLGQGLEFLIYFQGNSAPDKSGLPSDRFSAERTGGSVSTLTIQRTQQEDSAVYLCASSNMGQATYEQYFGPGTRLTVT.

Many counts were recorded for this clonotype. The chain recombines TRBV30 with TRBJ1-1; D perhaps matches TRBD1 (5 bases). V shed 2 bases and J shed 0 bases, with 16 bases lying between them. Germline V gene sequence: CDR1 GTSNPN, CDR2 SVGIG (reference sequence). The CDR3 length is 16 residues. The CDR3 DNA is TGTGCCTGGAGTCGAGGCAGGGTTGGGATGAACACTGAAGCTTTCTTT. It is translated as CAWSRGRVGMNTEAFF.

This clonotype was seen repeatedly, ten times or more. This sequence joins TRBV11-1 and TRBJ2-5, with TRBD2 matching 8 bases. With 2 bases clipped from V and 4 bases from J, the junction kept 6 bases outside the gene matches. Germline values: CDR1 SGHAT, CDR2 FQDESV (reference sequence). The CDR3 extends over 15 amino acids. CDR3 sequence (DNA): TGTGCCAGCAGCTTATCGGGACTAGAGTCAGAGACCCAGTACTTC. Translated, it gives CASSLSGLESETQYF.

This chain connects TRBV6-2 or TRBV6-3 to TRBJ2-2; D remains unclear. V dropped 6 bases and J dropped 0 bases, with 14 bases sitting between them. This CDR3 comprises 16 residues. CDR1 MNHEY and CDR2 SVGEGT come from the germline V gene. The CDR3 loop reads CASRPPASANTGELFF. In nucleotides, the CDR3 is TGTGCCAGCAGACCACCAGCTAGTGCGAACACCGGGGAGCTGTTTTTT.

The chain links TRBV2 to TRBJ2-7, with D possibly being TRBD1 or TRBD2 (5 bases each). CDR1 SNHLY and CDR2 FYNNEI come from the germline V gene. The CDR3 consists of 15 residues. The V gene lost 2 bases and the J gene lost 0 bases, with 11 bases spanning the gap. In DNA form, the CDR3 reads TGTGCCAGCAGTGAATGGGGGATACGCTCCTACGAGCAGTACTTC. Translated: CASSEWGIRSYEQYF.

This clonotype appeared once. The genes are TRBV5-4 and TRBJ2-6; a weak D match, TRBD1 (6 bases). Trimming took 2 bases from V and 9 from J, leaving 12 bases between them. The CDR3 is 14 amino acids. In germline, CDR1 is SGHNT, CDR2 YYREEE (reference sequence). The CDR3 bases are TGTGCCAGCAGCTTCCCCACAGGGAGCAACGTCCTGACTTTC. Its protein is CASSFPTGSNVLTF.

This clonotype was seen a handful of times. The chain carries TRBV6-2 or TRBV6-3 and TRBJ2-7; the D gene is possibly TRBD1 (6 bases). Germline CDR1 reads MNHEY; CDR2 reads SVGEGT. Trimming pared 0 bases from V and 5 bases from J, leaving 11 bases between. CDR3 size: 14 residues. The DNA for the CDR3 is TGTGCCAGCAGTTACTCCATGGACAGCGACGAGCAGTACTTC. It yields the protein CASSYSMDSDEQYF.

This rearrangement joins TRBV7-2 to TRBJ2-2; TRBD2 agrees at 9 bases. CDR1 is SGHTA and CDR2 is FQGNSA in the germline V gene. This CDR3 comprises 15 residues. Unmatched junction bases numbered 6, after V lost 5 bases and J lost 5 bases. The CDR3 here is CASSTTSGQTGELFF. CDR3 nucleotides: TGTGCCAGCAGCACCACTAGCGGGCAAACCGGGGAGCTGTTTTTT. The full variable domain, rest sourced from reference TRBV7-2 and TRBJ2-2, is GAGVSQSPSNKVTEKGKDVELRCDPISGHTALYWYRQSLGQGLEFLIYFQGNSAPDKSGLPSDRFSAERTGGSVSTLTIQRTQQEDSAVYLCASSTTSGQTGELFFGEGSRLTVL.

V is TRBV7-4 and J is TRBJ2-1; D uncertain. Deletions cut 5 bases from V and 0 bases from J, with 8 bases between. The CDR3 contains 14 residues. Germline CDR1 SGHVT, CDR2 SQSDAQ. This chain's CDR3 is CASSVGASYNEQFF. The CDR3 bases are TGTGCCAGCAGCGTGGGTGCCTCCTACAATGAGCAGTTCTTC. Full variable domain (missing parts from reference TRBV7-4 and TRBJ2-1): GAGVSQSPRYKVAKRGRDVALRCDSISGHVTLYWYRQTLGQGSEVLTYSQSDAQRDKSGRPSGRFSAERPERSVSTLKIQRTEQGDSAVYLCASSVGASYNEQFFGPGTRLTVL.

Many counts were recorded for this clonotype. CDR3 amino acids: CASSLAVTTSVTGELFF. CDR3 DNA: TGTGCCAGCAGCTTAGCGGTGACGACTAGCGTGACCGGGGAGCTGTTTTTT. The V and J genes are TRBV7-8 and TRBJ2-2, with 8 bases lining up with TRBD2. The CDR3 runs 17 residues. The V gene end was trimmed by 0 bases and the J gene end by 5 bases; junction bases not matched to a gene: 8. Germline CDR1 reads SGHVS; CDR2 reads FQNEAQ.

This clonotype was counted between two and nine times. The genes are TRBV29-1 and TRBJ2-1, with 8 bases fitting TRBD2. This CDR3 comprises 15 residues. With 6 bases clipped from V and 4 bases from J, the junction kept 11 bases outside the gene matches. The germline V gene encodes CDR1 SQVTM and CDR2 ANQGSEA. The CDR3 is CSVLTRLASYNEQFF. Here the CDR3 DNA reads TGCAGCGTCCTTACCCGACTAGCGTCTTACAATGAGCAGTTCTTC.

J is TRBJ1-2 and V is TRBV3-1; D unresolved. This CDR3 is 13 amino acids long. CDR1 and CDR2 from the germline V gene are LGHDT and YNNKEL (reference sequence). V lost 0 bases and J 5 bases, leaving 7 bases between the germline ends. The chain's CDR3 is CASSQDTAYGYTF. The CDR3 nucleotides read TGTGCCAGCAGCCAAGATACAGCGTATGGCTACACCTTC.

Remarks on this clonotype: A much larger clonotype is one base distant, so this may be a read error. V usage is TRBV6-2 or TRBV6-3 and J usage is TRBJ1-5, with a possible D match to TRBD1 (5 bases). The germline CDR1 and CDR2 sequences are MNHEY and SVGEGT. CDR3 length equals 15 residues. Trimming pared 4 bases from V and 3 bases from J, leaving 13 bases between. The CDR3 sequence is CASSWIWGTNQPQHF. CDR3 coding DNA: TGTGCCAGCAGTTGGATCTGGGGGACCAATCAGCCCCAGCATTTT.

This clonotype was seen many times. At one of its ends the junction is not consistent with the germline gene, which may arise from a read error. V gene TRBV2 combines with J gene TRBJ1-5; no clear D gene. Germline V CDR1 and CDR2: SNHLY, FYNNEI. CDR3 size: 13 residues. The CDR3 sequence is CANSSSTGQPQHF. As DNA, the CDR3 is TGTGCCAACAGTTCAAGCACGGGGCAGCCCCAGCATTTT.

V gene TRBV24-1 combines with J gene TRBJ2-1, with TRBD2 matching over 14 bases. Per germline, CDR1 KGHDR and CDR2 SFDVKD. V gave up 6 bases and J gave up 7 bases; unmatched junction bases: 16. This CDR3 has 19 amino acids. For the CDR3, the DNA is TGTGCCACCAGTACCCGTTTTCGCTCCGGGACTAGCGGGAGTAATGAGCAGTTCTTC. This encodes CATSTRFRSGTSGSNEQFF.